A single sample is the source of the 18 T cell receptor beta chains below, sequenced in a study of identical twins. TCRdb analysed the 5' RACE reads with MiXCR anew, one entry per CDR3 protein. The table records 650,000 to 750,000 distinct CDR3 sequences, roughly 20% of them present only once. The same sample was also used in a study of T cells expressing NK-cell markers.

Sequenced sample: PBMCs. The receptors shown here come from a woman under 30 in good health.

This clonotype was detected many times. The chain combines TRBV20-1 with TRBJ2-7; possibly TRBD1 for D (5 bases). The CDR3 covers 16 residues. Germline CDR1 and CDR2: DFQATT and SNEGSKA (reference sequence). Trimming removed 0 bases at V and 2 bases at J, with 17 bases between. The CDR3 protein is CSARDSTRVSTYEQYF. The CDR3, as DNA: TGCAGTGCTAGAGATTCCACCAGGGTTTCTACCTACGAGCAGTACTTC.

A few counts support this clonotype. The rearrangement uses TRBV6-2 or TRBV6-3 and TRBJ2-1; D is unclear. The CDR3 contains 13 residues. V shed 2 bases and J shed 7 bases, with 9 bases lying between them. Germline CDR1 and CDR2: MNHEY and SVGEGT. The CDR3 sequence: CASSYSQLNEQFF. Here the CDR3 DNA reads TGTGCCAGCAGTTACAGTCAGTTAAATGAGCAGTTCTTC.

This clonotype came up a few times. The chain has TRBV9 and TRBJ1-1, with D possibly TRBD1 on 6 matching bases. CDR3 length: 13 amino acids. Germline CDR1 is SGDLS and CDR2 is YYNGEE. The V gene lost 4 bases and the J gene lost 7 bases, with 14 bases spanning the gap. CDR3 residues: CASSQINRVEAFF. The CDR3 nucleotides are TGTGCCAGCAGCCAAATTAACAGGGTTGAAGCTTTCTTT.

CDR3 protein: CASSFRDNTEAFF. The CDR3 nucleotides are TGCGCCAGCAGCTTCCGGGACAACACTGAAGCTTTCTTT. This chain joins TRBV5-1 and TRBJ1-1; tentatively, D is TRBD1 (5 bases). Germline loops: CDR1 SGHRS, CDR2 YFSETQ. This CDR3 spans 13 amino acids. With 2 bases removed from V and 2 bases from J, the gap between germline ends came to 7 bases.

This clonotype was detected a few times. The rearrangement links TRBV12-3 or TRBV12-4 to TRBJ2-1; D remains ambiguous. The CDR3 runs 12 residues. Trimming took off 5 bases at V and 4 bases at J, with 6 bases between the two ends. This CDR3 is CASSQYYNEQFF. CDR3 nucleotide sequence: TGTGCCAGCAGTCAGTATTACAATGAGCAGTTCTTC.

V and J are TRBV25-1 and TRBJ2-1; D is unclear. The CDR3 is made up of 12 amino acids. Germline V lookup: CDR1 MGHDK, CDR2 SYGVNS. The V end was cut by 3 bases, the J end by 5 bases, with 5 bases between. DNA of the CDR3: TGTGCCAGCAGTGAGTTCCACAATGAGCAGTTCTTC. Residues: CASSEFHNEQFF.

This clonotype was counted a single time. The junction and the germline gene differ at one end; a read error may be behind it. This chain uses TRBV27 with TRBJ2-7, with D maybe TRBD1 (6 bases). The CDR3 is made up of 15 amino acids. Germline CDR1 and CDR2: MNHEY and SMNVEV (reference sequence). CDR3 region: CASSRTARGSFEQYF. CDR3 in DNA: TGTGCCAGCAGTAGAACGGCCAGGGGCTCCTTCGAGCAGTACTTC.

V usage is TRBV12-3 or TRBV12-4 and J usage is TRBJ2-2, with 7 bases matching TRBD2. CDR3 length: 16 residues. With 6 bases clipped from V and 5 bases from J, the junction kept 12 bases outside the gene matches. CDR3 sequence: CASSSLTSTPTGELFF. The CDR3 nucleotides are TGTGCCAGCAGCTCACTGACTAGCACCCCAACCGGGGAGCTGTTTTTT.

The J gene is TRBJ2-6, the V gene TRBV5-1; perhaps TRBD1 as D (5 bases). CDR3 length: 16 residues. In germline, CDR1 is SGHRS, CDR2 YFSETQ. V was clipped by 0 bases and J by 0 bases, with 7 bases between them. Written as DNA, the CDR3 is TGCGCCAGCAGCTTGGGACAGACCTCTGGGGCCAACGTCCTGACTTTC. Amino acids: CASSLGQTSGANVLTF.

Many counts were recorded for this clonotype. The chain recombines TRBV12-3 or TRBV12-4 with TRBJ2-1, with D perhaps TRBD2 (6 bases). The CDR3 loop spans 15 amino acids. The V gene lost 6 bases and the J gene lost 8 bases, with 20 bases spanning the gap. CDR3 sequence: CASRGLDTRGHEQFF. CDR3 bases: TGTGCCAGCAGGGGACTGGACACCCGTGGGCATGAGCAGTTCTTC.

The chain is built from TRBV10-3 and TRBJ1-1; no clear D gene. Trimming shortened V by 6 bases and J by 4 bases, and 9 bases separated the two germline ends. This CDR3 region has 12 residues. CDR1 is ENHRY, CDR2 SYGVKD, per germline. The CDR3 coding sequence is TGTGCCATCAGGGAGGGTGGCACTGAAGCTTTCTTT. Protein sequence: CAIREGGTEAFF.

The V and J genes are TRBV23-1 and TRBJ2-6; TRBD1 might be the D (6 bases). TRBV23-1 is given ORF status, its function remaining uncertain. CDR3 length equals 16 residues. V was cut by 2 bases and J by 1 base, with 9 bases left in between. In nucleotides, the CDR3 is TGCGCCAGCAGTCAACAGGGGCGGTCTGGGGCCAACGTCCTGACTTTC. Its protein is CASSQQGRSGANVLTF.

This clonotype was detected a few times. The gene calls are TRBV6-1 and TRBJ2-7; 7 bases match TRBD1. The CDR3 is made up of 13 amino acids. Per the germline V gene, CDR1 is MNHNS and CDR2 is SASEGT. The J segment lost 3 bases and the V segment lost 7 bases, leaving 6 bases of the junction unmatched. In DNA, the CDR3 is TGTGCCAGCACCGGACAGGCAGACTACGAGCAGTACTTC. Translated: CASTGQADYEQYF.

This clonotype was counted between two and nine times. Written as DNA, the CDR3 is TGTGCCAGCAGTTCGGGCCAGCGGGAGATCGCTGAGCAGTTCTTC. It translates to CASSSGQREIAEQFF. J is TRBJ2-1 and V is TRBV12-3 or TRBV12-4; the match to TRBD2 covers 8 bases. The CDR3 loop spans 15 amino acids. Losses at the gene ends were 4 bases for V and 9 bases for J; bases not matched to a gene: 11.

A remark on this clonotype: The CDR3 does not end in the conserved phenylalanine or tryptophan, so this is likely a read error. The V gene is TRBV20-1, the J gene TRBJ2-5, with D perhaps given as TRBD1 or TRBD2 (5 bases each). This CDR3 is built from 13 residues. V was cut by 3 bases and J by 3 bases, with 11 bases left in between. From germline, CDR1 is DFQATT and CDR2 SNEGSKA (reference sequence). This CDR3 reads CSASRGSEETQYI. CDR3 in DNA: TGCAGTGCTAGCCGGGGCTCGGAAGAGACCCAGTACATC.

This clonotype appeared a few times. This chain links TRBV9 with TRBJ2-3; 7 nucleotides align to TRBD2. With 3 bases clipped from V and 9 bases from J, the junction kept 7 bases outside the gene matches. This CDR3 is built from 13 residues. CDR1 is SGDLS and CDR2 is YYNGEE in the germline V gene. The CDR3 region is CASSGASGTTQYF. The DNA for the CDR3 is TGTGCCAGCAGCGGAGCTAGCGGTACGACGCAGTATTTT.

This clonotype was counted at least ten times. V usage is TRBV20-1 and J usage is TRBJ2-3; possible D gene TRBD2, 7 bases. The CDR3 has 13 residues. V lost 2 bases and J lost 4, with 10 bases in between. Looked up from germline, CDR1 is DFQATT and CDR2 is SNEGSKA (reference sequence). The CDR3 nucleotides are TGCAGTGCTAGAAGGGGGGGCTCAGATACGCAGTATTTT. Translating gives CSARRGGSDTQYF.

This clonotype was seen more than once but under ten times. The V gene is TRBV20-1, the J gene TRBJ2-5, with 7 bases that match TRBD2. CDR3 length equals 17 residues. Trimming at V came to 1 base and at J to 5 bases, leaving 16 bases not matched to a gene. CDR1 is DFQATT and CDR2 is SNEGSKA in the germline V gene (reference sequence). In DNA form, the CDR3 reads TGCAGTGCTAGAGGATTTTTTAGCGGGTTCCGAGGGGAGACCCAGTACTTC. It codes for CSARGFFSGFRGETQYF.